These 22 T cell receptor beta chains were sequenced from one sample in a study of brain T cells in children with intractable seizures. Clones were sequenced by immunoSEQ multiplex PCR, and TCRdb holds only the in-frame ones, with some missing. The data show just under 65,000 clones, with roughly 95% seen just once and over 0.35% held by the top ten. The sample consisted of peripheral blood, taken at surgery. The source of these receptors is a boy less than two years old with focal cortical dysplasia and intractable seizures.

The chain combines TRBV7-9 with TRBJ2-2, with D hard to call. Germline CDR1 and CDR2: SEHNR and FQNEAQ (reference sequence). This CDR3 is built from 17 residues. Trimming cost V 0 bases and J 5 bases, with 16 bases left between them. The CDR3 is CASSLAISRTETGELFF. The CDR3 DNA follows: TGTGCCAGCAGCTTAGCTATTTCGCGAACGGAAACCGGGGAGCTGTTTTTT.

The chain combines TRBV10-3 with TRBJ1-1; 7 bases are shared with TRBD1. J lost 0 bases, V lost 7 bases, and 8 bases had no gene match. The V gene's germline CDR1 is ENHRY and CDR2 SYGVKD. CDR3 size: 15 residues. CDR3 region: CAITAQGRMNTEAFF. CDR3 sequence (DNA): TGTGCCATCACCGCACAGGGGAGGATGAACACTGAAGCTTTCTTT.

The chain joins TRBV6-1 to TRBJ2-5, with D unclear. The CDR3 extends over 14 amino acids. V was shortened by 3 bases and J by 2 bases, with 10 bases between the two germline ends. Germline V lookup: CDR1 MNHNS, CDR2 SASEGT. CDR3 sequence: CASSDRQIQETQYF. Here the CDR3 DNA reads TGTGCCAGCAGTGATCGGCAGATTCAAGAGACCCAGTACTTC.

This clone was detected only once. The chain is built from TRBV6-2 or TRBV6-3 and TRBJ2-6; D is undetermined. CDR3 length: 15 residues. Germline V gives CDR1 MNHEY, CDR2 SVGEGT. V dropped 2 bases and J dropped 0 bases, with 5 bases sitting between them. For the CDR3, the DNA is TGTGCCAGCAGTTACGGGGTCTCTGGGGCCAACGTCCTGACTTTC. This codes for CASSYGVSGANVLTF.

J is TRBJ1-6 and V is TRBV6-1; D gene ambiguous. Trimming cost V 1 base and J 9 bases, with 1 base left between them. The CDR3 is made up of 11 amino acids. Germline-derived CDR1 and CDR2 are MNHNS and SASEGT. The CDR3 loop reads CASSEVSPLHF. CDR3 in DNA: TGTGCCAGCAGTGAAGTTTCACCCCTCCACTTT.

The V call is TRBV5-4, the J call TRBJ1-1; D is undetermined. The CDR3 consists of 16 residues. Trimming pared 0 bases from V and 3 bases from J, leaving 15 bases between. CDR1 and CDR2 (germline): SGHNT, YYREEE (reference sequence). CDR3 DNA sequence: TGTGCCAGCAGCTTGGTGTCCAAGTCGATCGACACTGAAGCTTTCTTT. This encodes CASSLVSKSIDTEAFF.

This sequence joins TRBV3-1 (or the pseudogene TRBV3-2) and TRBJ1-2; no clear D gene. From germline, CDR1 is LGHDT and CDR2 YNNKEL (reference sequence). With 4 bases removed from V and 4 bases from J, the gap between germline ends came to 13 bases. The CDR3 sequence is 14 residues long. The CDR3 spells CASSRSSPLYGYTF. As DNA, the CDR3 is TGTGCCAGCAGCCGAAGTTCGCCCCTCTATGGCTACACCTTC.

This chain links TRBV2 with TRBJ2-7; D unresolved. Germline CDR1 reads SNHLY; CDR2 reads FYNNEI. The CDR3 length is 14 residues. V was trimmed by 7 bases and J by 0 bases, leaving 13 bases between them. The DNA of the CDR3 is TGTGCCAGCAAGGGTCGGTACACCTCCTACGAGCAGTACTTC. Its protein is CASKGRYTSYEQYF. The full variable domain, in which reference TRBV2 and TRBJ2-7 provide the parts outside the CDR3, is EPEVTQTPSHQVTQMGQEVILRCVPISNHLYFYWYRQILGQKVEFLVSFYNNEISEKSEIFDDQFSVERPDGSNFTLKIRSTKLEDSAMYFCASKGRYTSYEQYFGPGTRLTVT.

CDR3 sequence reads: CASSSDRVVSYEQYF. The DNA of the CDR3 is TGTGCCAGCAGCTCGGACAGGGTAGTATCCTACGAGCAGTACTTC. The chain carries TRBV7-9 and TRBJ2-7; TRBD1 agrees at 8 bases. V lost 4 bases, J lost 1 base, and 6 bases stayed unmatched. The CDR3 is made up of 15 amino acids. The germline V gene has CDR1 SEHNR and CDR2 FQNEAQ (reference sequence).

This chain connects TRBV28 to TRBJ2-7; the D gene is possibly TRBD2 (5 bases). Germline V gene lookup returns CDR1 MDHEN and CDR2 SYDVKM. Trimming took off 5 bases at V and 3 bases at J, with 17 bases between the two ends. The CDR3 extends over 15 amino acids. The CDR3 region has the DNA TGTGCCAGCAGTCCACCGACTACGCCCATCTACGAGCAGTACTTC. Translating gives CASSPPTTPIYEQYF.

The rearrangement uses TRBV10-3 and TRBJ1-3, with 9 positions matching TRBD1. Germline CDR1 is ENHRY and CDR2 is SYGVKD. Trimming removed 11 bases from V and 5 bases from J; junction bases left unmatched: 4. The CDR3 totals 12 residues. The CDR3 DNA follows: TGTGCCGGGGGACAGGGACGAAACACCATATATTTT. This codes for CAGGQGRNTIYF.

The chain has TRBV7-2 and TRBJ1-2, with 7 bases fitting TRBD1. CDR1 is SGHTA, CDR2 FQGNSA, per germline. V lost 3 bases and J lost 5; bases outside the gene matches: 9. This CDR3 is 15 amino acids long. The CDR3 protein is CASSLRDSRYYGYTF. The CDR3, as DNA: TGTGCCAGCAGCTTGAGGGACAGCCGATATTATGGCTACACCTTC.

The rearrangement links TRBV7-2 to TRBJ2-3; 14 nucleotides align to TRBD2. V dropped 1 base and J dropped 6; count of bases not matched to a gene: 0. The CDR3 loop spans 15 amino acids. CDR1 is SGHTA and CDR2 is FQGNSA in the germline V gene. CDR3 nucleotides: TGTGCCAGCAGCTTAGGGACTAGCGGGAGGGATACGCAGTATTTT. This sequence encodes CASSLGTSGRDTQYF.

The V and J genes are TRBV18 and TRBJ2-3, with TRBD2 matching over 8 bases. Trimming at V came to 4 bases and at J to 4 bases, leaving 4 bases not matched to a gene. This CDR3 is 14 amino acids long. Looked up from germline, CDR1 is KGHSH and CDR2 is LQKENI. The CDR3 protein is CASSRLARADTQYF. In DNA, the CDR3 is TGTGCCAGCTCACGACTAGCGAGGGCAGATACGCAGTATTTT.

This clone has just one count. The chain carries TRBV6-2 or TRBV6-3 and TRBJ1-6, with 7 bases fitting TRBD1. Losses at the gene ends were 5 bases for V and 7 bases for J; bases not matched to a gene: 5. Germline CDR1 reads MNHEY; CDR2 reads SVGEGT. The CDR3 totals 14 residues. CDR3 bases: TGTGCCAGCAGTGAGGGACAGCCAAATTCACCCCTCCACTTT. It codes for CASSEGQPNSPLHF.

This chain links TRBV6-2 or TRBV6-3 with TRBJ2-1; D is possibly TRBD1 or TRBD2 (6 bases each). The CDR3 sequence is 17 residues long. The germline V and J ends were trimmed by 0 bases and 3 bases, with 15 bases remaining between them. Germline V lookup: CDR1 MNHEY, CDR2 SVGEGT. The CDR3 DNA follows: TGTGCCAGCAGTTACTCGTACGAGGGGGGAATCTACAATGAGCAGTTCTTC. Translating gives CASSYSYEGGIYNEQFF.

The DNA of the CDR3 is TGTGCCAGCAGCCGCGGCCTTTATCACGAGCAGTACTTC. Translated: CASSRGLYHEQYF. V is TRBV6-2 or TRBV6-3 and J is TRBJ2-7; D gene ambiguous. This CDR3 comprises 13 residues. Germline assignment: CDR1 MNHEY and CDR2 SVGEGT. V lost 6 bases and J 5 bases, leaving 14 bases between the germline ends.

The rearrangement joins TRBV7-9 to TRBJ2-3, with D hard to call. The germline V and J ends were trimmed by 1 base and 5 bases, with 7 bases remaining between them. The CDR3 is made up of 13 amino acids. CDR1 and CDR2 (germline): SEHNR, FQNEAQ (reference sequence). The DNA of the CDR3 is TGTGCCAGCAGCTTAGAAAGGGTAGATACGCAGTATTTT. Its translation: CASSLERVDTQYF.

The V and J genes are TRBV20-1 and TRBJ2-3; D possibly corresponds to TRBD1 (6 bases). CDR1 DFQATT and CDR2 SNEGSKA come from the germline V gene (reference sequence). The length of the CDR3 is 11 residues. The germline V and J ends were trimmed by 5 bases and 5 bases, with 8 bases remaining between them. The CDR3 DNA reads TGCAGTGCTGGGACAAGAGATACGCAGTATTTT. Its protein product is CSAGTRDTQYF.

The chain uses TRBV7-6 and TRBJ2-5, with 10 nucleotides matching TRBD1. The J segment lost 2 bases and the V segment lost 3 bases, leaving 6 bases of the junction unmatched. Per germline, CDR1 SGHVS and CDR2 FNYEAQ. The CDR3 consists of 16 residues. CDR3 sequence: CASSFIADRGQETQYF. CDR3 DNA sequence: TGTGCCAGCAGCTTCATCGCGGACAGGGGGCAAGAGACCCAGTACTTC. Supplemented by reference TRBV7-6 and TRBJ2-5, the full variable domain reads GAGVSQSPRYKVTKRGQDVALRCDPISGHVSLYWYRQALGQGPEFLTYFNYEAQQDKSGLPNDRFSAERPEGSISTLTIQRTEQRDSAMYRCASSFIADRGQETQYFGPGTRLLVL.

This clone occurred once. The gene calls are TRBV27 and TRBJ2-1; TRBD2 matches at 9 bases. The CDR3 length is 14 residues. V lost 6 bases, J lost 4 bases, and 4 bases stayed unmatched. Germline CDR1 and CDR2: MNHEY and SMNVEV (reference sequence). The CDR3 reads CASRLAGPYNEQFF. The CDR3 bases are TGTGCCAGCAGACTAGCGGGCCCATACAATGAGCAGTTCTTC.

CDR3 in DNA: TGCGCCAGCAGCCAAGATTCGAGGGGCTACACCTTC. This codes for CASSQDSRGYTF. This chain links TRBV4-1 with TRBJ1-2; D gene unclear. Germline CDR1 and CDR2: MGHRA and YSYEKL. CDR3 length: 12 amino acids. Trimming cost V 0 bases and J 8 bases, with 7 bases left between them.